This passage covers 8 T cell receptor beta chains from one sample sequenced in a study of T cell therapy after organ transplantation. The table came from immunoSEQ multiplex PCR; TCRdb's copy has only in-frame clones and leaves some out. The table shows 50,000 or so clones, with about 94% occurring only once. The antigens for these receptors are not known. Specimen: CD8+ T cells from blood, collected before autologous CMV-specific T cell therapy. The receptors stem from a human patient who had received a solid organ transplant and had CMV disease.

The V gene is TRBV5-6, the J gene TRBJ2-7, with D unclear. Between the trimmed V and J ends, which lost 4 bases and 1 base, there was a span of 6 bases. The CDR3 is made up of 12 amino acids. The germline CDR1 and CDR2 sequences are SGHDT and YYEEEE. The CDR3 sequence is CASSGLSYEQYF. The CDR3 DNA follows: TGTGCCAGCAGCGGTCTTTCCTACGAGCAGTACTTC.

The CDR3 DNA reads as TGTGCCAGCAGTTATTCCGCGAGGACCTACAATGAGCAGTTCTTC. Its protein product is CASSYSARTYNEQFF. The rearrangement links TRBV6-5 to TRBJ2-1; D is unclear. This CDR3 is 15 amino acids long. CDR1 is MNHEY and CDR2 is SVGAGI in the germline V gene. V shed 3 bases and J shed 2 bases, with 11 bases lying between them.

The J gene is TRBJ2-5, the V gene TRBV5-4; 11 bases match TRBD2. The V gene end was trimmed by 0 bases and the J gene end by 5 bases; junction bases not matched to a gene: 3. The germline V gene has CDR1 SGHNT and CDR2 YYREEE (reference sequence). The CDR3 length is 15 residues. The CDR3 protein is CASSLDSGGVETQYF. CDR3 DNA sequence: TGTGCCAGCAGCTTGGATAGCGGGGGGGTGGAGACCCAGTACTTC.

V and J are TRBV7-9 and TRBJ2-3; D call uncertain. The germline gives CDR1 SEHNR, CDR2 FQNEAQ (reference sequence). The CDR3 is 14 amino acids. Trimming cost V 1 base and J 3 bases, with 8 bases left between them. The CDR3 here is CASSLEQPTDTQYF. CDR3 bases: TGTGCCAGCAGCTTAGAACAGCCAACAGATACGCAGTATTTT.

The CDR3 DNA sequence: TGTGCCAGCAGCTTAGCGGAATCCCCACCGAGTAACTATGGCTACACCTTC. The encoded protein is CASSLAESPPSNYGYTF. The genes are TRBV7-8 and TRBJ1-2; D is ambiguous. The germline V gene encodes CDR1 SGHVS and CDR2 FQNEAQ. This CDR3 comprises 17 residues. The V end was cut by 0 bases, the J end by 1 base, with 15 bases between. Supplemented by reference TRBV7-8 and TRBJ1-2, the full variable domain reads GAGVSQSPRYKVAKRGQDVALRCDPISGHVSLFWYQQALGQGPEFLTYFQNEAQLDKSGLPSDRFFAERPEGSVSTLKIQRTQQEDSAVYLCASSLAESPPSNYGYTFGSGTRLTVV.

This chain's CDR3 is CATSRSATDTQYF. In DNA form, the CDR3 reads TGTGCCACCAGCCGAAGTGCGACAGATACGCAGTATTTT. This sequence joins TRBV15 and TRBJ2-3, with D uncertain. V was cut by 5 bases and J by 3 bases, with 9 bases left in between. This CDR3 is 13 amino acids long. The V gene's germline CDR1 is LNHNV and CDR2 YYDKDF (reference sequence).

This rearrangement joins TRBV15 to TRBJ2-5; TRBD2 aligns across 11 bases. Germline CDR1 reads LNHNV; CDR2 reads YYDKDF (reference sequence). With 3 bases clipped from V and 5 bases from J, the junction kept 11 bases outside the gene matches. The CDR3 is made up of 17 amino acids. The CDR3 protein is CATSRTLGTSGWETQYF. In DNA form, the CDR3 reads TGTGCCACCAGCAGGACCCTCGGGACTAGCGGTTGGGAGACCCAGTACTTC.

This rearrangement joins TRBV7-6 to TRBJ1-1; 11 positions match TRBD1. Germline lookup yields CDR1 SGHVS and CDR2 FNYEAQ. V trimming: 4 bases; J trimming: 4 bases; junction bases outside the gene matches: 14. The CDR3 length is 18 residues. CDR3 in amino acids: CASSSWQGRDRGITEAFF. Here the CDR3 DNA reads TGTGCCAGCAGCTCCTGGCAGGGCCGGGACAGGGGGATCACTGAAGCTTTCTTT.